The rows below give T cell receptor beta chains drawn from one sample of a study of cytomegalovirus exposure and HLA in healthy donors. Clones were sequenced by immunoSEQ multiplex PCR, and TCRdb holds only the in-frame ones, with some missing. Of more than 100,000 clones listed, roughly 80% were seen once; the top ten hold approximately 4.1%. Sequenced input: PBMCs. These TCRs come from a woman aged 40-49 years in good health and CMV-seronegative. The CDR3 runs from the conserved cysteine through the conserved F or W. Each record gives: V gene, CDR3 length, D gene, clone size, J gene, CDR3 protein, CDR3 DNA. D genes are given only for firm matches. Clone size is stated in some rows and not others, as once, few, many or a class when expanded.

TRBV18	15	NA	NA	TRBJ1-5	CASSPQGQSNQPQHF	TGTGCCAGCTCACCGCAGGGGCAAAGCAATCAGCCCCAGCATTTT
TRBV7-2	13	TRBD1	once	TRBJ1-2	CASRRDSNYGYTF	TGTGCCAGCAGGCGGGACAGTAACTATGGCTACACCTTC
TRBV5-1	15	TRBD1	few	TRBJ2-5	CASSSGQASQETQYF	TGCGCCAGCAGCTCAGGACAGGCCTCCCAAGAGACCCAGTACTTC
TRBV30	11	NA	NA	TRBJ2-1	CAWSVETGQFF	TGTGCCTGGAGTGTGGAGACAGGGCAGTTCTTC
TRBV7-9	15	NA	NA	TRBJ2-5	CASSQRGGFGETQYF	TGTGCCAGCAGCCAGAGGGGGGGTTTTGGCGAGACCCAGTACTTC
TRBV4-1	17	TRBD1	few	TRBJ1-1	CASSQPGTGRENTEAFF	TGCGCCAGCAGCCAACCCGGGACAGGGAGGGAGAACACTGAAGCTTTCTTT
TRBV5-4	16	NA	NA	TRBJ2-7	CASSLGTPWGSYEQYF	TGTGCCAGCAGCTTGGGGACACCCTGGGGCTCCTACGAGCAGTACTTC
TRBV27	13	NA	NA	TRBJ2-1	CASSLYGGNEQFF	TGTGCCAGCAGTTTATACGGGGGAAATGAGCAGTTCTTC
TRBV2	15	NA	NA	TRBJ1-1	CASSAGQHQNTEAFF	TGTGCCAGCAGTGCTGGACAGCATCAGAACACTGAAGCTTTCTTT
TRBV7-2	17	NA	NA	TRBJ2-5	CASSLDRGSRGRETQYF	TGTGCCAGCAGCTTAGATAGGGGGTCCAGGGGAAGGGAGACCCAGTACTTC
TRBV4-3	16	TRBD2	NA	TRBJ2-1	CASSHELAGSYNEQFF	TGCGCCAGCAGCCATGAACTAGCGGGGTCCTACAATGAGCAGTTCTTC
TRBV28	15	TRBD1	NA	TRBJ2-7	CASSLRDRVLHEQYF	TGTGCCAGCAGTCTGAGGGACAGGGTTTTACACGAGCAGTACTTC
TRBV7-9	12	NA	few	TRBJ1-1	CSSSLVAAEAFF	TGTTCCAGCAGCTTAGTGGCGGCTGAAGCTTTCTTT